This T cell receptor beta chain was sequenced during a study of control samples from healthy donors and cancer patients. Some clones are missing from TCRdb's copy, which holds only in-frame ones; the method was immunoSEQ multiplex PCR. The repertoire holds 100,000 to 150,000 clones, with 70% to 90% as singletons. The sequenced material came from blood. This TCR was sampled from a man aged 45 to 65 in good health.

The CDR3 DNA follows: TGTGCCAGCATTAGGGGGGCGGGAGGCACAGATACGCAGTATTTT. It encodes CASIRGAGGTDTQYF. This chain joins TRBV6-5 and TRBJ2-3, with D possibly matching TRBD2 (7 bases). V dropped 7 bases and J dropped 1 base, with 15 bases sitting between them. This CDR3 is built from 15 residues. From germline, CDR1 is MNHEY and CDR2 SVGAGI.